This TCR beta chain was identified during a study of blood T cell repertoires in COVID-19. Study background: Researchers got acute and convalescent COVID-19 samples from the United States, Italy and Spain. PBMCs, B-cell-depleted T cells, or T cells provided the cDNA or gDNA that made up the material.

The V and J ends lost 1 base and 5 bases respectively, with 8 bases between them. Germline CDR1 SGHTA, CDR2 FQGNSA. This CDR3 is built from 13 residues. In the authors' workflow: Nucleated cell counts were estimated from reference gene primer amplification. Data came from immunoSEQ multiplex PCR; TCRdb stores just in-frame clones and leaves some out. The V and J calls and the clone size are those of that table, but D and trimming were determined from the DNA. Of under 300,000 clones in the sample, roughly 86% were seen once. This sequence was found in an elderly man with acute or convalescent COVID-19. Sequenced sample: peripheral blood. The chain carries TRBV7-2 and TRBJ2-5; D gene unclear. DNA for the CDR3: TGTGCCAGCAGCTTAGTATTTCGGGAGACCCAGTACTTC. Encoded protein: CASSLVFRETQYF.